This TCR beta chain was observed in a study of T cells in localized non-small cell lung cancer. Whole-study results and caveats: Out of the top 100 tumor clones, a median approximately 61 were seen in adjacent lung. Adjacent uninvolved lung had the highest clonality, suggesting focused antigen responses. There was an association of higher blood T cell density with longer overall survival.

Germline-derived CDR1 and CDR2 are LNHDA and SQIVND (reference sequence). The V end lost 7 bases, the J end lost 5 bases, and 14 bases lay between the germline ends. CDR3 length: 14 amino acids. This clone was seen a single time. Its antigen is as yet unknown. TCRdb's copy holds only in-frame clones and misses some; the assay was immunoSEQ multiplex PCR. The sample comprises some 3,400 clones, roughly 49% of which are singletons, and less than 5.5% rests with the top ten. The V gene is TRBV19, the J gene TRBJ1-4; D is perhaps TRBD1 (6 bases). The sequenced sample was lymph node tissue, obtained before any cancer treatment. This receptor was identified in a woman between 18 and 55 years old with stage I lung adenocarcinoma. In DNA form, the CDR3 reads TGTGCCAGTACTGCCGGGACAAGGAATGAAAAACTGTTTTTT. It specifies CASTAGTRNEKLFF.